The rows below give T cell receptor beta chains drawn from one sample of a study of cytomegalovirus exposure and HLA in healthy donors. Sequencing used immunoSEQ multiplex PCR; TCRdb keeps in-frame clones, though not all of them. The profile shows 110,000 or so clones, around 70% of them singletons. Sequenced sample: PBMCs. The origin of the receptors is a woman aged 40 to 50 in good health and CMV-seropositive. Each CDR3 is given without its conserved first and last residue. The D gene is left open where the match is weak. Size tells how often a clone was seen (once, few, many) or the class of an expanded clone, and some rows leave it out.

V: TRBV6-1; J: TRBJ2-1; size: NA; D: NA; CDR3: ASRFWTLYNEQF
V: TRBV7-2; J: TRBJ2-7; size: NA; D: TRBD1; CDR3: ASSRDRVFSYEQY
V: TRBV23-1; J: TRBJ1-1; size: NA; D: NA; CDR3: ASSQTGRGNEAF
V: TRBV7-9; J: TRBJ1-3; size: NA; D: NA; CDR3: ASSSNSGNTIY
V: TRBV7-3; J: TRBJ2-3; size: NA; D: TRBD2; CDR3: ASSLTSGGDTDTQY
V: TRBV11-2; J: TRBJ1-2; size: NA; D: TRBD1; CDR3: ASSSTQGAGGYT
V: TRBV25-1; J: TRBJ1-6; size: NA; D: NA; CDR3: ASIRGGSDSPLH
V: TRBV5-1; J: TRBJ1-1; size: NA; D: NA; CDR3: ASSLVEGSGTEAF
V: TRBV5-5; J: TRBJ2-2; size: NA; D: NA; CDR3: ASSPMAGELF
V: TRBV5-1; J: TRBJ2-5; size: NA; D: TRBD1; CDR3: ASSLAGTGLGETQY
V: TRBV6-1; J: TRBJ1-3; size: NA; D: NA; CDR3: ASSGTVGTPTIY
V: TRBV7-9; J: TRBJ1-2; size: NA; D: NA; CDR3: ASRGEGPYGYT
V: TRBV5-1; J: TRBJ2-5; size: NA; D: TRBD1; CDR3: ASSSQGTSQETQY
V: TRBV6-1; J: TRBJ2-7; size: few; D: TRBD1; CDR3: ASSEDRDLSYEQY
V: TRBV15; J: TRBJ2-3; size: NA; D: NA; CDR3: ATSNYGGSTDTQY
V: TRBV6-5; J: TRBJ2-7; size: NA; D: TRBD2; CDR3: ASRYSGGTYEQY
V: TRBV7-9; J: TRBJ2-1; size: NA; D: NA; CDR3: ASSFAGANNEQF
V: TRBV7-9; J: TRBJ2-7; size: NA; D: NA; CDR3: ASSPRGPGAGWYEQY
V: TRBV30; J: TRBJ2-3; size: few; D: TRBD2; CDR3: AWSSSGGTDTQY
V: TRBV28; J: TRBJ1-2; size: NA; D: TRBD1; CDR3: ASSPGTGAFYGYT
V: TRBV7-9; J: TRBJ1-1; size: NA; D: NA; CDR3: ASRPDGHNEAF
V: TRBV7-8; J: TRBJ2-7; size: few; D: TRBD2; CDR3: ASSLRRLAGSIGEQY
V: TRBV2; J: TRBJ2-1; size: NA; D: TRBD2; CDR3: ASSEIAGTYNEQF
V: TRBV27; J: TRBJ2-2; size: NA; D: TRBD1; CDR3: ASSLLRTGLTNTGELF
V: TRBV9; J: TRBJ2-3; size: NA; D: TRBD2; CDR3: ASSVATSKDTQY
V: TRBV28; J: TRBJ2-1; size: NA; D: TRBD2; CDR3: ASSTTSGGDNEQF
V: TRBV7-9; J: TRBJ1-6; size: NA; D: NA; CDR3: ASSLDGVAYSPLH
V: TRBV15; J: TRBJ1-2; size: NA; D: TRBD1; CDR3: ATSRDQGGGNYT
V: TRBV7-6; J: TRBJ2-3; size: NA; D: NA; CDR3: ASSRRQGGRATDTQY
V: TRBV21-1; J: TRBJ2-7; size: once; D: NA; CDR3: ASSKSQRLYEQY
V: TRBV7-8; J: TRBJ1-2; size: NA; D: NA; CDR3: ASSSSGYGYT
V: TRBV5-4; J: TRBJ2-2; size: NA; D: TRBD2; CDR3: ASSLRLAGTGELF
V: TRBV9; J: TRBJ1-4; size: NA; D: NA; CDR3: ASSVSGFNEKLF
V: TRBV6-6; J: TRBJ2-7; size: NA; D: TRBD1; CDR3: ASRTSGQGDEQY
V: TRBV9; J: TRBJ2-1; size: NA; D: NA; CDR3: ASTLKAGPNEQF
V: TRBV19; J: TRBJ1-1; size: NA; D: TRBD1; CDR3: ASSTGTGSPLAF
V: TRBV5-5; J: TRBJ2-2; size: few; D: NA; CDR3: ASSLINTGELF
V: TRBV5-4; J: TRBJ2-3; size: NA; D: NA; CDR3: ASSLLWEMAKTDTQY
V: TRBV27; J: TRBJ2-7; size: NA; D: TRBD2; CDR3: ASSWGRGGNEQY
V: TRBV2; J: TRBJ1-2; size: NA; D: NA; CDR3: ASSGGFDGYT
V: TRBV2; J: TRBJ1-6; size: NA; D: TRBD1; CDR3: ASSEAGTVYSPLH
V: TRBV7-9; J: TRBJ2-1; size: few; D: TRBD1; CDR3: ASSSRGPYNEQF
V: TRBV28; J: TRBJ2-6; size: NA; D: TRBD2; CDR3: ASSGRSGANVLT